This paragraph reports one T cell receptor beta chain. Its antigen is unknown. No much larger clone is present one base from it, and per-base qualities are unavailable. In light of the paper, this sample's treatment or condition label describes: allogeneic hematopoietic cell transplantation with graft depleted of TCRalphabeta T cells and CD19 B cells. TCRalphabeta/CD19-depleted allogeneic hematopoietic cell grafts were given to the transplant recipients, all of whom were children. The entry originates in a study of T-cell reconstitution after alpha-beta-depleted transplantation in children (dated by TCRdb to about 2016). In the study overall: Using TCR repertoire profiling, the study quantitatively followed how T-cell immune reconstitution unfolded in children after TCRalphabeta/CD19-depleted allogeneic hematopoietic cell transplantation. What the study reported, not specific to this receptor: In some patients, the high TCRbeta diversity seen at day 60 was put down to recipient T cells and intrathymic progenitors that had survived conditioning. The apparently early alphabetaT-cell count recovery about two months after transplant was reportedly dependent on only several hundred rapidly expanded clones derived from non-depleted graft cells. Over subsequent months, a decline in hyperexpanded clone frequencies was noted, and after one year, T-cell counts and TCRbeta diversity were mostly ascribed to newly produced T cells.

The receptor library was made with PCR. TCRdb names Illumina HiSeq 2500 as the instrument used. Molecular barcoding was employed in the preparation of TCR libraries, with unique molecular identifiers being used to normalize TCRbeta repertoire quantification. TCRdb handled the public reads itself, with Q25 trimming in fastp and clone calling in MiXCR, and kept productive beta chains. CDR3 protein sequences are deduplicated, and each keeps its most common genes and DNA. This sample comprises 500,000 to 600,000 distinct CDR3 sequences, 25% to 30% of them detected only once. Just over 35% of the sample goes to the ten largest clones. The germline V gene yields SGHRS for CDR1 and YFSETQ for CDR2. The junction shows trimming of 4 bases on V and 2 bases on J, plus 16 bases between the germline ends. The CDR3 runs 15 residues from the cysteine to the phenylalanine. The sequence is cut down to CDR3 DNA, 45 bases in frame from base 1.

Sequencing used PBMCs, obtained before TCRalphabeta/CD19-depleted stem cell transplant. This clonotype originated in a boy under three years old with Wiskott-Aldrich syndrome, due to receive a stem cell transplant. The chain employs TRBV5-1 and TRBJ2-7; the D gene identity is not certain. The DNA sequence follows: TGCGCCAGCAGCCTCGTTGGATCGACGACCTACGAGCAGTACTTC. This yields the protein CASSLVGSTTYEQYF.